This T cell receptor (beta chain) was captured in a study of T cells in Graves' hyperthyroidism and ophthalmopathy. The wider study: Peripheral blood was collected at initial diagnosis, before any treatment. Notes on the study in general: Among clonotypes expanded in thyroid above 0.001, most were also found in blood.

A few counts support this clonotype. What it binds is not known. This CDR3 spans 14 amino acids. Germline assignment: CDR1 SGHTS and CDR2 YDEGEE. V was clipped by 4 bases and J by 9 bases; unmatched bases: 5. A roughly 9.1 ml volume of fresh peripheral blood provided the PBMCs. There were TCR beta CDR3 regions amplified from RNA transcripts. When the TCR CDR3 underwent first-round RT-PCR, the HTBI primer set was used. TCRdb re-derived calls from the multiplex PCR reads in MiXCR, one entry per CDR3 protein. Here the sample spans hundreds of thousands of distinct CDR3 sequences, 12% to 15% being singletons.

The origin of this receptor is a woman between 18 and 30 years old with Graves' hyperthyroidism. Sequencing was done on a sample of blood. The rearrangement links TRBV5-8 to TRBJ1-6; 9 bases match TRBD1. In DNA, the CDR3 is TGTGCCAGCAGCCCCCGGGACAGGGTTTCACCCCTCCACTTT. Protein sequence: CASSPRDRVSPLHF.